This is a list of T cell receptor beta chains from one sample in a study of blood T cell repertoires in COVID-19. Sequenced by immunoSEQ multiplex PCR; TCRdb stores in-frame clones only, minus some. This sample has about 260,000 clones, with approximately 88% found just once. The sequencing input was peripheral blood. All receptors come from a woman aged 70-85 years with COVID-19, enrolled during active disease. Each CDR3 is given with its conserved first and last residue. The D gene is left open where the match is weak. The size field is filled for only some rows; it gives once, few, many or a size class.

j_call	d_call	clone_size	v_call	cdr3_nt	cdr3_aa
TRBJ1-1	TRBD1	-	TRBV5-1	TGCGCCAGCAGCTTGGCCGGACAGGGGCCGGGGATCGCGAACACTGAAGCTTTCTTT	CASSLAGQGPGIANTEAFF
TRBJ1-5	-	-	TRBV19	TGTGCCAGTAGTGGGCAGGGTCCTCAGCCCCAGCATTTT	CASSGQGPQPQHF
TRBJ1-5	-	-	TRBV25-1	TGTGCCAGCAGTGCAGGATACAATCAGCCCCAGCATTTT	CASSAGYNQPQHF
TRBJ2-1	-	-	TRBV27	TGTGCCAGCCATCCGAGGGCTACCACCTACAATGAGCAGTTCTTC	CASHPRATTYNEQFF
TRBJ2-7	TRBD1	few	TRBV6-1	TGTGCCAGCAGTTCGACAGGGCCCTACGAGCAGTACTTC	CASSSTGPYEQYF
TRBJ1-5	-	-	TRBV7-2	TGTGCCAGCAGCTGGGGGACAATCCAGCCCCAGCATTTT	CASSWGTIQPQHF
TRBJ2-7	TRBD1	-	TRBV7-9	TGTGCCAGCAGCTTAGGGGGACAGCCCCTTTCCTACGAGCAGTACTTC	CASSLGGQPLSYEQYF
TRBJ2-2	TRBD1	-	TRBV5-1	TGCGCCAGCAGCGAGGGACAGGCCGGCGGGGAGCTGTTTTTT	CASSEGQAGGELFF
TRBJ1-5	-	-	TRBV9	TGTGCCAGCAGCGCAGGGGCCGAACAGCCCCAGCATTTT	CASSAGAEQPQHF
TRBJ1-5	-	-	TRBV28	TGTGCCAGCAGTTCAGGGGCAGCAAGCAATCAGCCCCAGCATTTT	CASSSGAASNQPQHF
TRBJ2-2	-	-	TRBV18	TGTGCCAGCTCACTAACAGGGTACACCGGGGAGCTGTTTTTT	CASSLTGYTGELFF